This T cell receptor (beta chain) comes out of a study of Tregs in tolerant kidney transplant recipients. The table came from immunoSEQ multiplex PCR; TCRdb's copy has only in-frame clones and leaves some out. The sample consists of about 94,000 clones, roughly 93% of them appearing once. V shed 2 bases and J shed 7 bases, with 11 bases lying between them. The CDR3 spans 12 residues. From germline, CDR1 is GTSNPN and CDR2 SVGIG (reference sequence). This clonotype was obtained from a human donor who received a combined kidney and bone marrow transplant. V is TRBV30 and J is TRBJ1-2; no reliable D call. This sample comprised CD4+ T cells from blood, obtained before the transplant. CDR3 loop: CAWSLLSPGYTF. CDR3 bases: TGTGCCTGGAGTCTACTTTCCCCTGGCTACACCTTC.